This T cell receptor beta chain came from a study of T cells after yellow fever vaccination. MiXCR, applied by TCRdb to the 5' RACE reads, yields one record per CDR3 protein. Among 300,000 to 350,000 distinct CDR3 sequences, around 10% were seen once, and the ten largest hold about 3.5%. On this clonotype: Its antigen is unknown. Its ends do not fully match the called genes, so a read error is possible.

Study results and caveats: A small share of clonotypes appeared in both CD4 and CD8 compartments.

CDR3 length: 15 residues. CDR1 and CDR2 from the germline V gene are SSHAT and FNYEAQ (reference sequence). The sequence derives from a man younger than 35 who received the YFV17D yellow fever vaccine. Sequencing used CD4+ T cells sorted from PBMCs, obtained 45 days after the yellow fever booster vaccination. This chain links TRBV7-7 with TRBJ2-1; 9 nucleotides agree with TRBD2. CDR3 sequence: CASSRLAGGPREQFF. As DNA, the CDR3 is TGTGCTAGCAGCCGTCTGGCGGGGGGGCCTCGTGAGCAGTTCTTC.